This T cell receptor (beta chain) was obtained from a study of T cell repertoires in cytomegalovirus infection. At the level of the study: HLA-B-restricted CMV epitopes that are well studied were used alongside recently identified HLA-C-restricted ones. TCR beta signatures that were public indicated CMV infection and matching HLA type. The study, taken as a whole, reports: Predominance within the ex vivo response was attributable to HLA-C-restricted CMV-specific TCR beta clonotypes. Summed frequency of public TCR beta families distinguished CMV carriers with the relevant HLA.

V gave up 8 bases and J gave up 0 bases, with 20 bases separating them. This CDR3 region has 17 residues. Germline CDR1 is SEHNR and CDR2 is FQNEAQ (reference sequence). TCRdb re-called the reads through MiXCR, storing one row per CDR3 protein. The profile shows some 270,000 distinct CDR3 sequences, approximately 22% of them singletons. This clonotype has ten or more counts. The antigen remains undetermined. V gene TRBV7-9 combines with J gene TRBJ1-5; D unresolved. The clonotype comes from a human donor in good health (CMV status not recorded). Some clones in this sample may be carry-over from other donors' samples. Sequences were derived from cultured PBMCs, sampled from culture after CMV antigen stimulation. Here the CDR3 reads CASPRTFKRYSNQPQHF. CDR3 bases: TGTGCCAGCCCACGGACTTTCAAGAGATATAGCAATCAGCCCCAGCATTTT.